This T cell receptor (beta chain) came from a study of T cells in localized non-small cell lung cancer. The study, taken as a whole, reports: Uninvolved adjacent lung showed higher T cell clonality than tumor.

With V trimmed by 5 bases and J by 7 bases, 7 bases remained unmatched. The CDR3 loop spans 15 amino acids. From germline, CDR1 is MNHEY and CDR2 SVGAGI. In the case of this clone: Its antigen is unknown.

Sequenced by immunoSEQ multiplex PCR; TCRdb stores in-frame clones only, minus some. Among tens of thousands of clones listed, roughly 94% were seen once. The sequenced sample was peripheral blood, obtained before any cancer treatment. V and J are TRBV6-5 and TRBJ2-1, with TRBD2 matching over 11 bases. This sequence was found in a woman aged 40-69 years with stage I lung adenocarcinoma. CDR3 DNA sequence: TGTGCCAGCAGTGGAGTAGCGGGGGGGCCGAATGAGCAGTTCTTC. It is translated as CASSGVAGGPNEQFF.